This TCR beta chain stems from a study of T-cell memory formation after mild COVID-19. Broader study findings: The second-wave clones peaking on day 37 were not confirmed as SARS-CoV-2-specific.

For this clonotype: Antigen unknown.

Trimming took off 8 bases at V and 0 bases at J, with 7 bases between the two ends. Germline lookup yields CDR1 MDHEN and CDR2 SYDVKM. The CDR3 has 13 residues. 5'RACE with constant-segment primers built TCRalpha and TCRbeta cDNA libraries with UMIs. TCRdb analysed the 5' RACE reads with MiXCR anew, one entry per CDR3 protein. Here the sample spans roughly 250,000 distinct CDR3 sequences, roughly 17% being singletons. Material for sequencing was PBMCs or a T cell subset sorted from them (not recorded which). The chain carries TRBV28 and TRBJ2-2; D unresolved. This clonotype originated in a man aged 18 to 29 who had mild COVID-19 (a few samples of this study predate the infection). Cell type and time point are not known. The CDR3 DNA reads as TGTGCCAGCTACGGCTCGAACACCGGGGAGCTGTTTTTT. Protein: CASYGSNTGELFF.